The rows below give T cell receptor beta chains drawn from one sample of a study of T cell repertoires in cytomegalovirus infection. Antigens for these TCRs are unknown. In TCRdb, the reads were re-called with MiXCR into one record per CDR3 protein. The table includes a few hundred thousand distinct CDR3 sequences, about a third detected once. Material: cultured PBMCs, obtained from culture after CMV antigen stimulation. These receptors all stem from a human donor in good health (CMV status not recorded). Some clones in this sample may be carry-over from other donors' samples. Both conserved end residues are trimmed from each CDR3. Each record gives: D gene, V gene, J gene, CDR3 protein. D genes are given only for firm matches.

d_call: TRBD2
v_call: TRBV5-6
j_call: TRBJ2-1
cdr3_aa: ASSLFLAGGLPGSYNEQF

d_call: .
v_call: TRBV2
j_call: TRBJ1-6
cdr3_aa: ASSPLMGVDNSPLH

d_call: .
v_call: TRBV10-3
j_call: TRBJ1-2
cdr3_aa: AISDPQGGIYGYT

d_call: TRBD2
v_call: TRBV12-3/TRBV12-4
j_call: TRBJ2-1
cdr3_aa: ASSFSGRVHEQF

d_call: .
v_call: TRBV7-9
j_call: TRBJ1-2
cdr3_aa: ASSLEGRNYT

d_call: .
v_call: TRBV4-1
j_call: TRBJ2-7
cdr3_aa: ASSQAQGYEQY

d_call: TRBD1
v_call: TRBV6-1
j_call: TRBJ1-2
cdr3_aa: ASRRDRQGYYT

d_call: .
v_call: TRBV5-1
j_call: TRBJ1-5
cdr3_aa: ASSLGHVGSNQPQH

d_call: .
v_call: TRBV7-2
j_call: TRBJ1-2
cdr3_aa: ASSLDPLGGYT

d_call: .
v_call: TRBV5-5
j_call: TRBJ2-1
cdr3_aa: ASTPPAGLNYNEQF

d_call: .
v_call: TRBV7-2
j_call: TRBJ1-1
cdr3_aa: ASGTDLNTEAF

d_call: .
v_call: TRBV7-6
j_call: TRBJ2-1
cdr3_aa: ASSLPESSYNEQF

d_call: .
v_call: TRBV7-2
j_call: TRBJ2-2
cdr3_aa: ASSLNGGANTGELF

d_call: .
v_call: TRBV19
j_call: TRBJ1-1
cdr3_aa: ASSIGRANTEAF

d_call: .
v_call: TRBV6-1
j_call: TRBJ1-2
cdr3_aa: ASTTTVTNYGYT

d_call: TRBD1
v_call: TRBV28
j_call: TRBJ1-5
cdr3_aa: ASSSIQGRQPQH

d_call: .
v_call: TRBV6-2/TRBV6-3
j_call: TRBJ1-5
cdr3_aa: ASSYEGLGQPQH

d_call: .
v_call: TRBV27
j_call: TRBJ1-4
cdr3_aa: ASSLRRDNEKLF

d_call: .
v_call: TRBV11-2
j_call: TRBJ2-6
cdr3_aa: ASSLTTGGANVLT

d_call: .
v_call: TRBV28
j_call: TRBJ1-1
cdr3_aa: ANSPLDTEAF

d_call: .
v_call: TRBV7-2
j_call: TRBJ1-2
cdr3_aa: ASSQSPLNYGYT

d_call: TRBD2
v_call: TRBV12-3/TRBV12-4
j_call: TRBJ2-7
cdr3_aa: ASSPPGLAGAPEQY

d_call: TRBD1
v_call: TRBV12-3/TRBV12-4
j_call: TRBJ1-5
cdr3_aa: ASSRTGESAQPQH

d_call: .
v_call: TRBV4-2
j_call: TRBJ1-6
cdr3_aa: ASSQGEGASSYNSPLH

d_call: TRBD1
v_call: TRBV29-1
j_call: TRBJ2-7
cdr3_aa: SVVTGVREQY

d_call: .
v_call: TRBV5-1
j_call: TRBJ2-1
cdr3_aa: ASSPSASPYNEQF

d_call: TRBD2
v_call: TRBV12-3/TRBV12-4
j_call: TRBJ2-1
cdr3_aa: ASSSLPPGVREGNEQF

d_call: .
v_call: TRBV12-3/TRBV12-4
j_call: TRBJ1-2
cdr3_aa: ASSPQGDGGYT

d_call: .
v_call: TRBV27
j_call: TRBJ1-5
cdr3_aa: ASSYREGQPQH

d_call: TRBD2
v_call: TRBV7-2
j_call: TRBJ2-3
cdr3_aa: ASSERLAGLADTQY

d_call: TRBD2
v_call: TRBV7-2
j_call: TRBJ2-1
cdr3_aa: ASSLGTFSGSDEQF

d_call: TRBD1
v_call: TRBV6-5
j_call: TRBJ2-1
cdr3_aa: ASYPTKRGPYNEQF

d_call: .
v_call: TRBV2
j_call: TRBJ1-5
cdr3_aa: ASSDRTSNQPQH

d_call: TRBD2
v_call: TRBV20-1
j_call: TRBJ2-1
cdr3_aa: SPSGNYNEQF

d_call: .
v_call: TRBV25-1
j_call: TRBJ2-7
cdr3_aa: ASAMGHSYEQY

d_call: TRBD1
v_call: TRBV7-2
j_call: TRBJ2-5
cdr3_aa: ASSQLWTGLKETQY

d_call: TRBD1
v_call: TRBV19
j_call: TRBJ1-3
cdr3_aa: ASKVAGQGSSGNTIY

d_call: TRBD2
v_call: TRBV28
j_call: TRBJ2-3
cdr3_aa: ASSGVIAGVGADTQY

d_call: TRBD2
v_call: TRBV27
j_call: TRBJ2-1
cdr3_aa: ASSSLLTSGSSYNEQF

d_call: .
v_call: TRBV24-1
j_call: TRBJ2-3
cdr3_aa: ATSDFGAEPTDTQY

d_call: TRBD2
v_call: TRBV7-3
j_call: TRBJ2-3
cdr3_aa: ADEVERESDTQY

d_call: .
v_call: TRBV19
j_call: TRBJ1-5
cdr3_aa: ASTRRVAGMSNQPQH

d_call: TRBD2
v_call: TRBV6-2/TRBV6-3
j_call: TRBJ2-3
cdr3_aa: ASSYYRLAIPTHVTDTQY

d_call: TRBD1
v_call: TRBV7-2
j_call: TRBJ2-4
cdr3_aa: ASSQDRVDKNIQY

d_call: .
v_call: TRBV7-2
j_call: TRBJ2-2
cdr3_aa: ASSPGGPNTGELF

d_call: .
v_call: TRBV7-9
j_call: TRBJ2-7
cdr3_aa: ASSLGRGRDYEQY

d_call: .
v_call: TRBV7-3
j_call: TRBJ1-2
cdr3_aa: ASSDRDHGYT

d_call: TRBD1
v_call: TRBV7-2
j_call: TRBJ2-3
cdr3_aa: ASRKPTGLVITDTQY

d_call: TRBD1
v_call: TRBV4-1
j_call: TRBJ2-3
cdr3_aa: ASSQGNRGRIDTQY

d_call: TRBD2
v_call: TRBV10-1
j_call: TRBJ2-1
cdr3_aa: ASSDGRAFNEQF

d_call: TRBD2
v_call: TRBV20-1
j_call: TRBJ2-5
cdr3_aa: SAKRLAGVQQETQY

d_call: .
v_call: TRBV6-6
j_call: TRBJ2-7
cdr3_aa: ASRQDGYEQY

d_call: .
v_call: TRBV28
j_call: TRBJ1-1
cdr3_aa: ASCDGPNTEAF

d_call: .
v_call: TRBV7-9
j_call: TRBJ2-5
cdr3_aa: ASQVTIQETQY

d_call: TRBD1
v_call: TRBV4-1
j_call: TRBJ1-6
cdr3_aa: ASSQVTGGTSPLH

d_call: .
v_call: TRBV19
j_call: TRBJ2-2
cdr3_aa: ASSIGGNTGELF

d_call: .
v_call: TRBV12-3/TRBV12-4
j_call: TRBJ2-7
cdr3_aa: ASSFSDSYEQY

d_call: .
v_call: TRBV7-2
j_call: TRBJ1-1
cdr3_aa: ASSLVENTEAF